The clone carrying this T cell receptor beta chain has a handful of counts. The CDR3 consists of 16 residues. Germline values: CDR1 MGHRA, CDR2 YSYEKL. V was pared by 1 base and J by 4 bases, with 16 bases between. The data were taken from a study of blood T cells in healthy people across ages. Combining a sample-barcoded 5' primer with a J-beta primer mix, a second PCR ran for roughly 6 to 11 cycles. TCRdb reanalysed the 5' RACE reads using MiXCR and keeps one entry per CDR3 protein. Seen here are about 560,000 distinct CDR3 sequences, roughly a quarter observed once, and the top ten hold 3.6%. These data also featured in a second study, about T cells of mothers and their children.

This receptor was identified in a boy between 2 and 10 years old in good health. The sample consisted of blood. V is TRBV4-1 and J is TRBJ1-2, with D unclear. The CDR3 region is CASSQAAEQFSYGYTF. The CDR3 coding sequence is TGCGCCAGCAGCCAAGCTGCGGAACAGTTTTCCTATGGCTACACCTTC.